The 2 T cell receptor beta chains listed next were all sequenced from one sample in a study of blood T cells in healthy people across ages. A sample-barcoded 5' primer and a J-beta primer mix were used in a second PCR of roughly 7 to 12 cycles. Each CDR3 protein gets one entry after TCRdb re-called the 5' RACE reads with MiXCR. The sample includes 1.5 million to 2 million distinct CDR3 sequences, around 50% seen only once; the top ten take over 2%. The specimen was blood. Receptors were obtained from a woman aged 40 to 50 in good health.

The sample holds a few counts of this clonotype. The CDR3 loop reads CATSRDRGGDSLSDTQYF. CDR3 in DNA: TGTGCCACCAGCAGAGATCGAGGAGGGGACAGCCTCTCCGATACGCAGTATTTT. The J gene is TRBJ2-3, the V gene TRBV15, with D possibly being TRBD1 (7 bases). The germline V gene has CDR1 LNHNV and CDR2 YYDKDF (reference sequence). This CDR3 comprises 18 residues. Trimming took 0 bases from V and 6 from J, leaving 22 bases between them.

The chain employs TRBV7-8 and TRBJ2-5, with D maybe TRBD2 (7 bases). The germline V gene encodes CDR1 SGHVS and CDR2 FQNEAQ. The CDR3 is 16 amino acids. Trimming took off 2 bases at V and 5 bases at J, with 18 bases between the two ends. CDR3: CASSLSGGAVRETQYF. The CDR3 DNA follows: TGTGCCAGCAGCTTAAGTGGGGGGGCCGTTAGGGAGACCCAGTACTTC. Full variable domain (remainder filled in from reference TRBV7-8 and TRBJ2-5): GAGVSQSPRYKVAKRGQDVALRCDPISGHVSLFWYQQALGQGPEFLTYFQNEAQLDKSGLPSDRFFAERPEGSVSTLKIQRTQQEDSAVYLCASSLSGGAVRETQYFGPGTRLLVL.